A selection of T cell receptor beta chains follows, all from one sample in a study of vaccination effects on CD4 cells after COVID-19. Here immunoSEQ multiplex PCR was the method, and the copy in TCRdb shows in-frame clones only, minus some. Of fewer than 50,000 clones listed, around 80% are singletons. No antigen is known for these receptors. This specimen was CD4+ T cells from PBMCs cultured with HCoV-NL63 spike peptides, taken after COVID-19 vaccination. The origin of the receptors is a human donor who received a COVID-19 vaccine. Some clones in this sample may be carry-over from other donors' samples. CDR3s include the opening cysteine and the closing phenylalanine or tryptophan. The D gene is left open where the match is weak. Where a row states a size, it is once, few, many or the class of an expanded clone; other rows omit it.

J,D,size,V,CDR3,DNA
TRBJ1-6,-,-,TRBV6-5,CASSSDRWNSPLHF,TGTGCCAGCAGTTCGGACCGGTGGAATTCACCCCTCCACTTT
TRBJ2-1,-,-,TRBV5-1,CASSLEQVSYNEQFF,TGCGCCAGCAGCTTAGAACAGGTCTCCTACAATGAGCAGTTCTTC
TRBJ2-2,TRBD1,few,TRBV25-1,CASTLTGSNTGELFF,TGTGCCAGCACATTGACAGGGTCGAACACCGGGGAGCTGTTTTTT
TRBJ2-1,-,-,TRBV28,CASTGGAAIDNEQFF,TGTGCCAGCACTGGGGGGGCCGCGATAGACAATGAGCAGTTCTTC
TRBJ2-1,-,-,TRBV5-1,CASSRGTEEEQFF,TGCGCCAGCAGCCGCGGGACGGAGGAAGAGCAGTTCTTC
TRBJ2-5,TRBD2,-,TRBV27,CASSQTGLADQETQYF,TGTGCCAGCAGTCAAACGGGACTAGCGGACCAAGAGACCCAGTACTTC
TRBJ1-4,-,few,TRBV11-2,CASSLAAATNEKLFF,TGTGCCAGCAGCTTAGCGGCGGCGACTAATGAAAAACTGTTTTTT
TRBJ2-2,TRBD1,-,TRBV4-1,CASSHPSLGAGGAGRFAGELFF,TGCGCCAGCAGCCACCCTTCTCTCGGGGCAGGGGGCGCGGGGAGATTCGCCGGGGAGCTGTTTTTT
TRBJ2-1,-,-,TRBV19,CASSPTGTGAASNEQFF,TGTGCCAGTAGTCCCACCGGGACGGGGGCGGCGAGTAATGAGCAGTTCTTC
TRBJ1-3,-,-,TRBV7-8,CASSSGRAWYEESGNTIYF,TGTGCCAGCAGCTCTGGGCGGGCCTGGTATGAGGAATCCGGAAACACCATATATTTT
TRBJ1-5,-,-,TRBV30,CAWSRQGDQPQHF,TGTGCCTGGAGTCGGCAGGGAGATCAGCCCCAGCATTTT
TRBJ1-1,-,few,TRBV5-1,CASSLPPNTEAFF,TGCGCCAGCAGCTTGCCTCCGAACACTGAAGCTTTCTTT
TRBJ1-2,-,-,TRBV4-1,CASSQGRVGRGYGYTF,TGCGCCAGCAGCCAAGGTCGCGTAGGGCGAGGGTATGGCTACACCTTC
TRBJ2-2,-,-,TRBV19,CASNGGRGTGELFF,TGTGCCAGTAATGGAGGGCGCGGCACCGGGGAGCTGTTTTTT
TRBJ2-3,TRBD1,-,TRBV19,CASSIIGDRGIRDTQYF,TGTGCCAGTAGTATAATAGGGGACAGGGGCATCAGGGATACGCAGTATTTT
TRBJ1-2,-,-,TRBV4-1,CASSQEKVPTSDGYTF,TGCGCCAGCAGCCAAGAAAAGGTACCGACCTCGGATGGCTACACCTTC
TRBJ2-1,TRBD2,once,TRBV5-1,CASSPGPGGSYNEQFF,TGCGCCAGCAGCCCCGGCCCGGGGGGCTCCTACAATGAGCAGTTCTTC
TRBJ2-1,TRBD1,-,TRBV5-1,CASRTGQSYNEQFF,TGCGCCAGCAGAACGGGACAGTCCTACAATGAGCAGTTCTTC
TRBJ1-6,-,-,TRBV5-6,CASSRSPHRANNSPLHF,TGTGCCAGCAGCCGTAGTCCCCATCGGGCCAATAATTCACCCCTCCACTTT
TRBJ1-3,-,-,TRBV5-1,CASSLVSGPGNTIYF,TGCGCCAGCAGCTTGGTGTCAGGACCTGGAAACACCATATATTTT
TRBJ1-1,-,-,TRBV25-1,CASSEAAGWTAFF,TGTGCCAGCAGTGAAGCGGCAGGGTGGACGGCTTTCTTT
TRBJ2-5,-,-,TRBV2,CASSGGARGTQYF,TGTGCCAGCAGTGGCGGGGCCCGAGGGACCCAGTACTTC
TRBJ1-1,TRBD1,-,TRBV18,CASSPPNGQVLIPEAFF,TGTGCCAGCTCACCACCGAACGGACAGGTTTTAATCCCTGAAGCTTTCTTT
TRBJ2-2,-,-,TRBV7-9,CASSYEVSGELFF,TGTGCCAGCAGCTATGAGGTCAGCGGGGAGCTGTTTTTT
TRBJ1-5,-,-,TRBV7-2,CASSSNGGSSNQPQHF,TGTGCCAGCAGCTCCAATGGGGGAAGTAGCAATCAGCCCCAGCATTTT
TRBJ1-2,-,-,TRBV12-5,CASGLESPNYGYTF,TGTGCTAGTGGTTTGGAGTCGCCTAACTATGGCTACACCTTC
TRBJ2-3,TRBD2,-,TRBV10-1,CASTSGDTDTQYF,TGCGCCAGCACTAGCGGGGACACAGATACGCAGTATTTT
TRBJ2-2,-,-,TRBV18,CASSPPDKNTGELFF,TGTGCCAGCTCACCCCCGGACAAGAACACCGGGGAGCTGTTTTTT
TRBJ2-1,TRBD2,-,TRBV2,CASSEASPGRGAFSYNEQFF,TGTGCCAGCAGTGAAGCGTCCCCGGGGCGGGGGGCCTTCTCCTACAATGAGCAGTTCTTC
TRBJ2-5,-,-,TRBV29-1,CSVPALGQETQYF,TGCAGCGTACCCGCCTTAGGTCAGGAGACCCAGTACTTC